These T cell receptor beta chains were read from a single sample in a study of radiation and T cells in renal cell carcinoma. Sequencing used immunoSEQ multiplex PCR; TCRdb keeps in-frame clones, though not all of them. The sample holds 100,000 to 150,000 clones, roughly four fifths seen once. This sample comprised blood, obtained from a patient whose treatment included radiotherapy and nephrectomy. Receptors originate from an older woman with renal cell carcinoma. Each CDR3 is given with its conserved first and last residue. A D gene is named only where the DNA matches it firmly. The size field is filled for only some rows; it gives once, few, many or a size class.

CDR3 DNA: TGTGCCAGCAGTTACGGCGGTAGCGGGGAGCTGTTTTTT
CDR3 protein: CASSYGGSGELFF
clone size: once
J gene: TRBJ2-2
V gene: TRBV6-5
D gene: -

CDR3 DNA: TGCGCCAGCAGCCCGGAGGGGACCGCCTCTCCCTCTGGGGCCAACGTCCTGACTTTC
CDR3 protein: CASSPEGTASPSGANVLTF
clone size: -
J gene: TRBJ2-6
V gene: TRBV5-1
D gene: -

CDR3 DNA: TGTGCCATCAGTGAGTTAGGGGGGGGAATGAACACTGAAGCTTTCTTT
CDR3 protein: CAISELGGGMNTEAFF
clone size: -
J gene: TRBJ1-1
V gene: TRBV10-3
D gene: -

CDR3 DNA: TGTGCCAGTAGCGTAGCGGGAGGGCCTTACGAGCAGTACTTC
CDR3 protein: CASSVAGGPYEQYF
clone size: many
J gene: TRBJ2-7
V gene: TRBV19
D gene: TRBD2

CDR3 DNA: TGTGCCAGCAGCCTACCCGGGCTGCGCGCTGAAGCTTTCTTT
CDR3 protein: CASSLPGLRAEAFF
clone size: -
J gene: TRBJ1-1
V gene: TRBV11-2
D gene: -

CDR3 DNA: TGTGCCAGCAGCTTAGACCGGACAGGGAGGGAGCAGTACTTC
CDR3 protein: CASSLDRTGREQYF
clone size: -
J gene: TRBJ2-7
V gene: TRBV7-9
D gene: TRBD1

CDR3 DNA: TGTGCCAGCAGCTTACGAAACAATGAGCAGTTCTTC
CDR3 protein: CASSLRNNEQFF
clone size: -
J gene: TRBJ2-1
V gene: TRBV11-2
D gene: -

CDR3 DNA: TGTGCCAGCAGCCCCCGACAGGGAGTCACTGAAGCTTTCTTT
CDR3 protein: CASSPRQGVTEAFF
clone size: -
J gene: TRBJ1-1
V gene: TRBV7-3
D gene: TRBD1

CDR3 DNA: TGTGCCAGCAGTTACTCGGGAGAGGGGTATTCACCCCTCCACTTT
CDR3 protein: CASSYSGEGYSPLHF
clone size: -
J gene: TRBJ1-6
V gene: TRBV6-6
D gene: -

CDR3 DNA: TGCGCCAGCAGCTTGAAGGGCGGGCGCGACAATGAGCAGTTCTTC
CDR3 protein: CASSLKGGRDNEQFF
clone size: few
J gene: TRBJ2-1
V gene: TRBV5-1
D gene: -

CDR3 DNA: TGTGCCAGCTCACCTTCGACAGACGGGGCCAACGTCCTGACTTTC
CDR3 protein: CASSPSTDGANVLTF
clone size: once
J gene: TRBJ2-6
V gene: TRBV18
D gene: -

CDR3 DNA: TGCGCCAGCAGCTTTTTCTCGGTAGGCACAGCCTTGTACGAGCAGTACTTC
CDR3 protein: CASSFFSVGTALYEQYF
clone size: -
J gene: TRBJ2-7
V gene: TRBV5-1
D gene: -